Detailed here is one TCR beta chain. This sample stems from a study of blood T cell repertoires in COVID-19. Study-wide context: From the United States, Italy and Spain came samples of acute and convalescent COVID-19. Sources were T cells, B-cell-depleted T cells, or PBMCs; the material itself was cDNA or gDNA.

The CDR3 length is 16 residues. V dropped 1 base and J dropped 5 bases, with 13 bases sitting between them. CDR1 and CDR2 (germline): SGHRS, YFSETQ. Original processing methods: The authors estimated nucleated cell counts from reference gene primer amplification. TCRdb's copy holds only in-frame clones and misses some; the assay was immunoSEQ multiplex PCR. D and trimming come from the DNA, and the V and J calls and clone size come from that table. The sample shows 150,000 to 200,000 clones, roughly 80% of them seen only once. Sequencing was performed on peripheral blood. The receptor comes from a man aged 55 to 70 with active or convalescent COVID-19. The genes are TRBV5-1 and TRBJ1-6; D is unresolved. This CDR3 is CASSLSQMNDNSPLHF. In DNA, the CDR3 is TGCGCCAGCAGCTTGTCACAGATGAATGATAATTCACCCCTCCACTTT.